This T cell receptor (beta chain) came from a study of cytomegalovirus exposure and HLA in healthy donors. V dropped 0 bases and J dropped 4; count of bases not matched to a gene: 5. This CDR3 contains 15 residues. CDR1 and CDR2 (germline): SGDLS, YYNGEE. Sequencing was performed with immunoSEQ multiplex PCR; in TCRdb, only in-frame clones are kept and a portion is missing. Among 100,000 to 150,000 clones, approximately 91% were seen once, and the ten largest hold approximately 2%. The gene calls are TRBV9 and TRBJ2-3; 7 bases fit TRBD2. The clonotype originates from a woman between 18 and 29 years old in good health and CMV-seronegative. Sequencing was carried out using PBMCs. CDR3 coding DNA: TGTGCCAGCAGCGTAGCGGGAGGATCTGCAGATACGCAGTATTTT. This sequence encodes CASSVAGGSADTQYF.